A selection of T cell receptor beta chains follows, all from one sample in a study of T cell responses to AZD1222 COVID-19 vaccine. Some clones are missing from TCRdb's copy, which holds only in-frame ones; the method was immunoSEQ multiplex PCR. In the table there are 180,000 or so clones, 75% to 90% of which are singletons. Source: peripheral blood, taken 28 days after the second dose of the MenACWY control vaccine. All receptors come from an adult who received the MenACWY meningococcal vaccine as a control. CDR3s include the opening cysteine and the closing phenylalanine or tryptophan. D genes are given only for firm matches. Clone sizes are given selectively: once, few, many, or a class where the clone is expanded.

v_gene: TRBV11-3
j_gene: TRBJ2-7
d_gene: TRBD1
abundance: -
CDR3nt: TGTGCCAGCAGCCCGGGGCAGGGGGTTTCCTACGAGCAGTACTTC
CDR3aa: CASSPGQGVSYEQYF

v_gene: TRBV7-3
j_gene: TRBJ1-6
d_gene: -
abundance: -
CDR3nt: TGTGCCAGCAGCTTGGTGGGAGGGGGGCCCCTCCACTTT
CDR3aa: CASSLVGGGPLHF

v_gene: TRBV7-9
j_gene: TRBJ2-1
d_gene: -
abundance: once
CDR3nt: TGTGCCAGCAGCTTACGGGCCACACTAGGGGCCTACAATGAGCAGTTCTTC
CDR3aa: CASSLRATLGAYNEQFF

v_gene: TRBV4-1
j_gene: TRBJ1-1
d_gene: -
abundance: -
CDR3nt: TGCGCCAGCAGCCAAGATGTGCGGCAGAACACTGAAGCTTTCTTT
CDR3aa: CASSQDVRQNTEAFF

v_gene: TRBV28
j_gene: TRBJ1-2
d_gene: TRBD1
abundance: -
CDR3nt: TGTGCCAGCAGTAAGGACAGGTACTATGGCTACACCTTC
CDR3aa: CASSKDRYYGYTF

v_gene: TRBV30
j_gene: TRBJ1-2
d_gene: -
abundance: -
CDR3nt: TGTGCCTGGAGCCCCGGCCCCACCTATGGCTACACCTTC
CDR3aa: CAWSPGPTYGYTF

v_gene: TRBV12-3/TRBV12-4
j_gene: TRBJ2-5
d_gene: -
abundance: -
CDR3nt: TGTGCCAGCAGTTTGCTGTGGACCCAGTACTTC
CDR3aa: CASSLLWTQYF

v_gene: TRBV15
j_gene: TRBJ1-2
d_gene: -
abundance: -
CDR3nt: TGTGCCACCAGCAGAGAACCGACAGCCTTCGACGGCTACACCTTC
CDR3aa: CATSREPTAFDGYTF

v_gene: TRBV5-4
j_gene: TRBJ2-7
d_gene: TRBD1
abundance: -
CDR3nt: TGTGCCAGCAGCTTGGTGGGGACAGGGCTTATCGAGCAGTACTTC
CDR3aa: CASSLVGTGLIEQYF

v_gene: TRBV2
j_gene: TRBJ1-1
d_gene: TRBD1
abundance: -
CDR3nt: TGTGCCAGCAGGGACAGGGGGAAGGTCTTT
CDR3aa: CASRDRGKVF

v_gene: TRBV28
j_gene: TRBJ1-2
d_gene: -
abundance: -
CDR3nt: TGTGCCAGCAGTCCCTCCAAAAACGACATCCTTAGGGGCTACACCTTC
CDR3aa: CASSPSKNDILRGYTF

v_gene: TRBV28
j_gene: TRBJ2-7
d_gene: -
abundance: -
CDR3nt: TGTGCCAGCAGTCAAAAGGCCTACGAGCAGTACTTC
CDR3aa: CASSQKAYEQYF

v_gene: TRBV30
j_gene: TRBJ1-2
d_gene: TRBD1
abundance: -
CDR3nt: TGTGCCTGGAGTTCCGGGACAGCTATCTATGGCTACACCTTC
CDR3aa: CAWSSGTAIYGYTF

v_gene: TRBV5-6
j_gene: TRBJ2-1
d_gene: -
abundance: once
CDR3nt: TGTGCCAGCAGCCAGGATCGGCAAAATGAGCAGTTCTTC
CDR3aa: CASSQDRQNEQFF

v_gene: TRBV12-3/TRBV12-4
j_gene: TRBJ1-1
d_gene: -
abundance: -
CDR3nt: TGTGCCAGCAGTTTCCGTCCGAACACTGAAGCTTTCTTT
CDR3aa: CASSFRPNTEAFF

v_gene: TRBV9
j_gene: TRBJ1-2
d_gene: -
abundance: -
CDR3nt: TGTGCCAGCGGGGCAGGAACTAACTATGGCTACACCTTC
CDR3aa: CASGAGTNYGYTF

v_gene: TRBV7-9
j_gene: TRBJ2-7
d_gene: TRBD2
abundance: -
CDR3nt: TGTGCCGGCCAGGCTGGGACTAGCGGGAGCGAGCAGTACTTC
CDR3aa: CAGQAGTSGSEQYF

v_gene: TRBV7-3
j_gene: TRBJ2-2
d_gene: TRBD1
abundance: -
CDR3nt: TGTGCCAGCAGCTCGGGACAGCTCGACACCGGGGAGCTGTTTTTT
CDR3aa: CASSSGQLDTGELFF

v_gene: TRBV4-3
j_gene: TRBJ2-7
d_gene: TRBD2
abundance: -
CDR3nt: TGCGCCAGCAGCCAACCGACTAGCGGGAGCAGGACCTACGAGCAGTACTTC
CDR3aa: CASSQPTSGSRTYEQYF

v_gene: TRBV29-1
j_gene: TRBJ1-1
d_gene: -
abundance: -
CDR3nt: TGCAGCGTTGGTACCATAAGTGGGAACACTGAAGCTTTCTTT
CDR3aa: CSVGTISGNTEAFF

v_gene: TRBV5-1
j_gene: TRBJ1-1
d_gene: TRBD1
abundance: few
CDR3nt: TGCGCCAGCAGCCAGGGGACAGCGAACACTGAAGCTTTCTTT
CDR3aa: CASSQGTANTEAFF

v_gene: TRBV6-9
j_gene: TRBJ1-5
d_gene: TRBD1
abundance: -
CDR3nt: TGTGCCAGCAGTTATTCGGGACAGGGGGATTGTCAGCCCCAGCATTTT
CDR3aa: CASSYSGQGDCQPQHF

v_gene: TRBV7-2
j_gene: TRBJ1-2
d_gene: -
abundance: few
CDR3nt: TGTGCCAGCAGCTTCGGCCTTGGCTACACCTTC
CDR3aa: CASSFGLGYTF

v_gene: TRBV29-1
j_gene: TRBJ1-1
d_gene: -
abundance: -
CDR3nt: TGCAGCGCTAAAAGGACAGCCGTGAACACTGAAGCTTTCTTT
CDR3aa: CSAKRTAVNTEAFF

v_gene: TRBV6-4
j_gene: TRBJ2-1
d_gene: -
abundance: -
CDR3nt: TGTGCCAGCAGTGACTCCGGCTTAGGCTCCTACAATGAGCAGTTCTTC
CDR3aa: CASSDSGLGSYNEQFF

v_gene: TRBV19
j_gene: TRBJ1-2
d_gene: TRBD1
abundance: -
CDR3nt: TGTGCCAGTAGTATGGAAAGCCAGGGGGATTATGGCTACACCTTC
CDR3aa: CASSMESQGDYGYTF

v_gene: TRBV28
j_gene: TRBJ1-5
d_gene: -
abundance: -
CDR3nt: TGTGCCAGCATCAGAACAGGGAATCAGCCCCAGCATTTT
CDR3aa: CASIRTGNQPQHF